The clone carrying this TCR beta chain was counted only a few times. Its specificity is not known. This specimen comes from a study of blood T cells in healthy people across ages. CDR1 is SGDLS and CDR2 is YYNGEE in the germline V gene. The V end lost 0 bases, the J end lost 3 bases, and 10 bases lay between the germline ends. This CDR3 is 16 amino acids long. Overall study results and limits: In long-lived donors, naive CD4+ cell counts and diversity exceeded those of aged donors. The study could not conclusively compare naive and antigen-experienced cells, given its unsorted PBMCs.

A J-beta primer mix and a sample-barcoded 5' primer were used in a second PCR of roughly 7 to 12 cycles. Template switching added a 12-random-nucleotide identifier to every cDNA molecule. TCRdb independently ran MiXCR on the 5' RACE reads; one entry per CDR3 protein. Here the sample spans 1.5 million to 2 million distinct CDR3 sequences, roughly 32% being singletons. This TCR came from a woman in her 30s in good health. Sequences were obtained from blood. This chain joins TRBV9 and TRBJ1-6; possible D gene TRBD1, 6 bases. CDR3 sequence (DNA): TGTGCCAGCAGCGTAGGGGGGCTCAACTATAATTCACCCCTCCACTTT. Its translation: CASSVGGLNYNSPLHF.